This is a list of T cell receptor beta chains from one sample in a study of beta chain features in type 1 diabetes. The assay was immunoSEQ multiplex PCR, and TCRdb's table has in-frame clones only and misses some. The sample consists of fewer than 500,000 clones, roughly 14% of them appearing once. Sequenced sample: naive CD4+ T cells from blood. The receptor source for this set is a man aged 25-45 years in good health. Both conserved end residues are part of each CDR3. Each record gives: D gene, clone size, CDR3 length, V gene, J gene, CDR3 protein, CDR3 DNA. A D gene is named only where the DNA matches it firmly. The size of a clone is reported for some rows only, either as once, few or many, or as a class for expanded clones.

D gene: NA
clone size: NA
CDR3 length: 15
V gene: TRBV27
J gene: TRBJ1-2
CDR3 protein: CASSFDRQTIYGYTF
CDR3 DNA: TGTGCCAGCAGTTTCGATCGACAAACCATCTATGGCTACACCTTC

D gene: NA
clone size: NA
CDR3 length: 14
V gene: TRBV5-1
J gene: TRBJ2-5
CDR3 protein: CASRLGQYQETQYF
CDR3 DNA: TGCGCCAGCAGGCTGGGGCAGTATCAAGAGACCCAGTACTTC

D gene: NA
clone size: NA
CDR3 length: 14
V gene: TRBV18
J gene: TRBJ1-2
CDR3 protein: CASSPGHTTYGYTF
CDR3 DNA: TGTGCCAGCTCACCGGGACACACCACTTATGGCTACACCTTC

D gene: NA
clone size: NA
CDR3 length: 14
V gene: TRBV9
J gene: TRBJ2-5
CDR3 protein: CASSFGQFQETQYF
CDR3 DNA: TGTGCCAGCAGCTTCGGACAGTTCCAAGAGACCCAGTACTTC

D gene: TRBD1
clone size: few
CDR3 length: 17
V gene: TRBV5-4
J gene: TRBJ2-1
CDR3 protein: CASSLVPPNPRDRKRFF
CDR3 DNA: TGTGCCAGCAGCTTGGTCCCCCCCAATCCACGGGACAGGAAAAGGTTCTTC

D gene: NA
clone size: NA
CDR3 length: 11
V gene: TRBV29-1
J gene: TRBJ2-3
CDR3 protein: CSGGHTDTQYF
CDR3 DNA: TGCAGCGGCGGACACACAGATACGCAGTATTTT

D gene: NA
clone size: NA
CDR3 length: 15
V gene: TRBV5-1
J gene: TRBJ2-1
CDR3 protein: CASSLGQSSYNEQFF
CDR3 DNA: TGCGCCAGCAGCTTGGGCCAGAGCTCCTACAATGAGCAGTTCTTC

D gene: TRBD1
clone size: NA
CDR3 length: 15
V gene: TRBV5-4
J gene: TRBJ1-1
CDR3 protein: CASRGTGASNTEAFF
CDR3 DNA: TGTGCCAGCAGGGGGACAGGGGCTTCAAACACTGAAGCTTTCTTT

D gene: NA
clone size: few
CDR3 length: 16
V gene: TRBV2
J gene: TRBJ1-1
CDR3 protein: CASSEESGGVIAKAFF
CDR3 DNA: TGTGCCAGCAGTGAAGAATCCGGTGGTGTTATCGCTAAGGCTTTCTTT

D gene: TRBD2
clone size: few
CDR3 length: 16
V gene: TRBV15
J gene: TRBJ2-3
CDR3 protein: CATSRDFAGGRHTQYF
CDR3 DNA: TGTGCCACCAGCAGAGATTTCGCGGGGGGCAGGCATACGCAGTATTTT

D gene: TRBD1
clone size: few
CDR3 length: 17
V gene: TRBV29-1
J gene: TRBJ1-2
CDR3 protein: CSARPYRGANANYGYTF
CDR3 DNA: TGCAGCGCCCGCCCGTACAGGGGCGCCAATGCTAACTATGGCTACACCTTC

D gene: NA
clone size: NA
CDR3 length: 10
V gene: TRBV7-9
J gene: TRBJ1-1
CDR3 protein: CAGGGTEAFF
CDR3 DNA: TGTGCCGGTGGGGGGACTGAAGCTTTCTTT

D gene: NA
clone size: few
CDR3 length: 16
V gene: TRBV23-1
J gene: TRBJ1-2
CDR3 protein: CASRSWFRFLGYGYTF
CDR3 DNA: TGCGCCAGCAGATCTTGGTTCCGGTTTCTTGGGTATGGCTACACCTTC

D gene: NA
clone size: few
CDR3 length: 14
V gene: TRBV30
J gene: TRBJ1-1
CDR3 protein: CAWDQGFLDTEAFF
CDR3 DNA: TGTGCCTGGGATCAGGGGTTCCTCGACACTGAAGCTTTCTTT

D gene: TRBD1
clone size: few
CDR3 length: 18
V gene: TRBV10-3
J gene: TRBJ2-6
CDR3 protein: CAISDPPGQGSGANVLTF
CDR3 DNA: TGTGCCATCAGTGATCCCCCGGGACAGGGCTCTGGGGCCAACGTCCTGACTTTC

D gene: TRBD1
clone size: NA
CDR3 length: 14
V gene: TRBV29-1
J gene: TRBJ1-2
CDR3 protein: CSVAGGQGNYGYTF
CDR3 DNA: TGCAGCGTTGCGGGGGGACAGGGGAACTATGGCTACACCTTC

D gene: NA
clone size: NA
CDR3 length: 16
V gene: TRBV9
J gene: TRBJ2-4
CDR3 protein: CASSSYGLDSPSIQYF
CDR3 DNA: TGTGCCAGCAGCTCTTACGGGCTGGACAGTCCGAGCATTCAGTACTTC

D gene: NA
clone size: few
CDR3 length: 16
V gene: TRBV18
J gene: TRBJ1-3
CDR3 protein: CASSSRTVRRGNTIYF
CDR3 DNA: TGTGCCAGCTCCTCTCGGACCGTCAGGCGTGGAAACACCATATATTTT

D gene: NA
clone size: NA
CDR3 length: 16
V gene: TRBV11-2
J gene: TRBJ2-4
CDR3 protein: CASSFQTALAKNIQYF
CDR3 DNA: TGTGCCAGCAGCTTTCAGACAGCACTAGCCAAAAACATTCAGTACTTC

D gene: TRBD2
clone size: few
CDR3 length: 14
V gene: TRBV10-3
J gene: TRBJ2-7
CDR3 protein: CAISSLADAYEQYF
CDR3 DNA: TGTGCCATCAGTTCACTAGCGGACGCCTACGAGCAGTACTTC

D gene: NA
clone size: few
CDR3 length: 13
V gene: TRBV2
J gene: TRBJ2-5
CDR3 protein: CASSEYRIETQYF
CDR3 DNA: TGTGCCAGCAGTGAATACAGGATTGAGACCCAGTACTTC

D gene: NA
clone size: few
CDR3 length: 13
V gene: TRBV30
J gene: TRBJ1-3
CDR3 protein: CAWSLFGGNTIYF
CDR3 DNA: TGTGCCTGGAGCCTTTTTGGGGGAAACACCATATATTTT

D gene: TRBD2
clone size: NA
CDR3 length: 15
V gene: TRBV7-2
J gene: TRBJ2-2
CDR3 protein: CASSSSGVVTGELFF
CDR3 DNA: TGTGCCAGCAGCTCTAGCGGGGTCGTGACCGGGGAGCTGTTTTTT

D gene: NA
clone size: few
CDR3 length: 13
V gene: TRBV10-3
J gene: TRBJ2-7
CDR3 protein: CAISPNKGGEQYF
CDR3 DNA: TGTGCCATCAGCCCTAACAAAGGAGGGGAGCAGTACTTC

D gene: TRBD1
clone size: NA
CDR3 length: 19
V gene: TRBV18
J gene: TRBJ2-6
CDR3 protein: CASSSLSGTGGFGANVLTF
CDR3 DNA: TGTGCCAGCTCATCTCTCAGCGGGACAGGGGGCTTTGGGGCCAACGTCCTGACTTTC

D gene: TRBD1
clone size: few
CDR3 length: 14
V gene: TRBV6-5
J gene: TRBJ2-1
CDR3 protein: CASSYGTVNNEQFF
CDR3 DNA: TGTGCCAGCAGTTACGGGACAGTCAACAATGAGCAGTTCTTC

D gene: NA
clone size: NA
CDR3 length: 14
V gene: TRBV27
J gene: TRBJ2-7
CDR3 protein: CASRTTGTLYEQYF
CDR3 DNA: TGTGCCAGCAGAACTACCGGGACTCTTTACGAGCAGTACTTC

D gene: NA
clone size: few
CDR3 length: 12
V gene: TRBV14
J gene: TRBJ2-2
CDR3 protein: CASSRFTGELFF
CDR3 DNA: TGTGCCAGCAGTCGATTCACCGGGGAGCTGTTTTTT

D gene: NA
clone size: NA
CDR3 length: 13
V gene: TRBV4-3
J gene: TRBJ1-5
CDR3 protein: CASSQDRNQPQHF
CDR3 DNA: TGCGCCAGCAGCCAAGATCGAAATCAGCCCCAGCATTTT

D gene: NA
clone size: few
CDR3 length: 12
V gene: TRBV29-1
J gene: TRBJ2-3
CDR3 protein: CSVEPGTDTQYF
CDR3 DNA: TGCAGCGTTGAACCGGGGACAGATACGCAGTATTTT